The source of this T cell receptor (beta chain) is a study of cytotoxic CD8 clonotypes in ibrutinib-treated CLL. Study-level background: Partial response occurred in roughly 25 patients and complete response in 2; at median roughly 72 months, around 15 remained remitted and around 12 progressed. Median treatment time before response sampling was roughly twelve months, range 6 to 36. Study observations and caveats: Clonality went up at the time of ibrutinib response, stayed stable in sustained remission, and later dropped back toward its baseline level at progression. Sustained-remission and progressing patients diverged in sampling times.

With 0 bases removed from V and 1 base from J, the gap between germline ends came to 4 bases. Germline loops: CDR1 SGHDT, CDR2 YYEEEE. This CDR3 comprises 13 residues. As regards this clone: Its matching antigen is unknown.

TCRdb keeps only in-frame clones here, not all; method: immunoSEQ multiplex PCR. The sample includes some 290,000 clones, just under 80% of them seen just once. Sample: PBMCs, taken before ibrutinib treatment. The TCR sequence derives from a human donor with chronic lymphocytic leukemia. V usage is TRBV5-6 and J usage is TRBJ2-5; D is unclear. The CDR3 spells CASSLDSQETQYF. CDR3 bases: TGTGCCAGCAGCTTGGACAGCCAAGAGACCCAGTACTTC.